Below, 21 T cell receptor beta chains from the same sample are listed, as sequenced in a study of T cell responses to AZD1222 COVID-19 vaccine. Produced via immunoSEQ multiplex PCR; TCRdb's table is partial and in-frame only. The sample yields 150,000 to 200,000 clones, roughly nine tenths seen once. Sequenced here: peripheral blood, sampled 28 days after the second AZD1222 dose. These receptors were collected from an adult who received the AZD1222 COVID-19 vaccine.

This clone is a singleton in its sample. V usage is TRBV3-1 (or the pseudogene TRBV3-2) and J usage is TRBJ2-5; perhaps D is TRBD1 or TRBD2 (5 bases each). The germline gives CDR1 LGHDT, CDR2 YNNKEL (reference sequence). Trimming pared 4 bases from V and 5 bases from J, leaving 14 bases between. CDR3 length equals 14 residues. In nucleotides, the CDR3 is TGTGCCAGCAGCCCTGGGGGAGCAGGGGAGACCCAGTACTTC. It codes for CASSPGGAGETQYF.

The chain's CDR3 is CASSLVGQGLGATNEKLFF. The CDR3 DNA follows: TGCGCCAGCAGCTTGGTTGGACAGGGGTTAGGGGCAACTAATGAAAAACTGTTTTTT. This sequence joins TRBV5-1 and TRBJ1-4; TRBD1 aligns across 9 bases. The V and J ends lost 0 bases and 0 bases, in that order; junction bases with no gene match: 9. CDR1 is SGHRS, CDR2 YFSETQ, per germline. The CDR3 has 19 residues.

This chain uses TRBV2 with TRBJ1-5; possible D gene TRBD1, 6 bases. Per the germline V gene, CDR1 is SNHLY and CDR2 is FYNNEI. The length of the CDR3 is 15 residues. The V end lost 8 bases, the J end lost 1 base, and 15 bases lay between the germline ends. CDR3 region: CASRGAGVSNQPQHF. In DNA, the CDR3 is TGTGCCAGCCGGGGGGCGGGGGTGAGCAATCAGCCCCAGCATTTT.

V usage is TRBV27 and J usage is TRBJ2-1; tentative D call: TRBD2 (6 bases). This CDR3 has 14 residues. Trimming cost V 4 bases and J 7 bases, with 14 bases left between them. In germline, CDR1 is MNHEY, CDR2 SMNVEV (reference sequence). Written as DNA, the CDR3 is TGTGCCAGCAGTTCAACCGGGACTCCAAATGAGCAGTTCTTC. This gives the protein CASSSTGTPNEQFF.

The chain recombines TRBV6-6 with TRBJ2-2, with D possibly being TRBD1 or TRBD2 (5 bases each). With 5 bases removed from V and 3 bases from J, the gap between germline ends came to 16 bases. The CDR3 has 16 amino acids. CDR1 MNHNY and CDR2 SVGAGI come from the germline V gene (reference sequence). This CDR3 reads CASSRGVRGDTGELFF. The CDR3 bases are TGTGCCAGCAGTCGAGGAGTACGGGGCGACACCGGGGAGCTGTTTTTT.

The rearrangement uses TRBV5-6 and TRBJ2-1, with 9 bases matching TRBD2. The CDR3 runs to 14 residues. Germline V gene data show CDR1 as SGHDT and CDR2 as YYEEEE. J gave up 7 bases and V 0 bases, and 2 bases lay outside the gene matches. The CDR3 spells CASSLVSGGNEQFF. The CDR3 coding sequence is TGTGCCAGCAGCTTGGTGAGCGGGGGGAATGAGCAGTTCTTC. The complete variable domain, with remaining parts taken from reference TRBV5-6 and TRBJ2-1, reads DAGVTQSPTHLIKTRGQQVTLRCSPKSGHDTVSWYQQALGQGPQFIFQYYEEEERQRGNFPDRFSGHQFPNYSSELNVNALLLGDSALYLCASSLVSGGNEQFFGPGTRLTVL.

In nucleotides, the CDR3 is TGTGCCAGCATGGGGATGGGTTTCGAGCAGTACTTC. It specifies CASMGMGFEQYF. This chain connects TRBV27 to TRBJ2-7; D call uncertain. V lost 7 bases to trimming and J lost 6 bases, with 13 bases between them. Germline-derived CDR1 and CDR2 are MNHEY and SMNVEV (reference sequence). The CDR3 sequence is 12 residues long.

The chain joins TRBV19 to TRBJ1-5, with 7 bases identical to TRBD1. CDR1 and CDR2 (germline): LNHDA, SQIVND (reference sequence). V gave up 6 bases and J gave up 3 bases; unmatched junction bases: 5. The CDR3 is 14 residues long. The CDR3 loop is CASRTGQNNQPQHF. Here the CDR3 DNA reads TGTGCCAGTAGAACGGGACAGAACAATCAGCCCCAGCATTTT.

This chain uses TRBV4-2 with TRBJ2-7; 9 bases are a match to TRBD2. The CDR3 runs 15 residues. In germline, CDR1 is LGHNA, CDR2 YNFKEQ. Losses at the gene ends were 4 bases for V and 4 bases for J; bases not matched to a gene: 8. Here the CDR3 DNA reads TGTGCCAGCAGCCGCTCTAGCGGGGATCCTTACGAGCAGTACTTC. Its protein is CASSRSSGDPYEQYF.

This clone was detected only once. This sequence joins TRBV5-1 and TRBJ1-2, with TRBD1 matching 7 bases. The V gene end was trimmed by 0 bases and the J gene end by 9 bases; junction bases not matched to a gene: 11. Germline V gives CDR1 SGHRS, CDR2 YFSETQ. The CDR3 has 15 amino acids. CDR3 DNA: TGCGCCAGCAGCTTGGTGGGACAGCTATCCTCGAGCTACACCTTC. Translation gives CASSLVGQLSSSYTF.

This sequence joins TRBV7-2 and TRBJ1-4, with D possibly being TRBD1 (5 bases). V lost 5 bases and J lost 6, with 10 bases in between. The CDR3 sequence is 13 residues long. CDR1 is SGHTA, CDR2 FQGNSA, per germline. CDR3 protein: CASSTGTDEKLFF. The CDR3 region has the DNA TGTGCCAGCAGCACCGGGACGGATGAAAAACTGTTTTTT.

V and J are TRBV5-1 and TRBJ2-5; unclear D gene. The CDR3 spans 15 residues. Trimming removed 0 bases from V and 1 base from J, with 10 bases in between. CDR1 SGHRS and CDR2 YFSETQ come from the germline V gene. CDR3 in amino acids: CASSLVWTAQETQYF. The CDR3 DNA is TGCGCCAGCAGCTTGGTCTGGACGGCCCAAGAGACCCAGTACTTC.

The chain joins TRBV18 to TRBJ2-7; D tentatively reads TRBD1 or TRBD2 (5 bases each). The CDR3 spans 13 residues. Germline values: CDR1 KGHSH, CDR2 LQKENI. The germline V and J ends were trimmed by 7 bases and 4 bases, with 14 bases remaining between them. CDR3: CASCLGDGYEQYF. DNA for the CDR3: TGTGCCAGCTGCCTGGGGGACGGATACGAGCAGTACTTC.

The chain is built from TRBV15 and TRBJ2-3, with D tentatively TRBD1 (6 bases). The CDR3 consists of 14 residues. Trimming shortened V by 3 bases and J by 6 bases, and 13 bases separated the two germline ends. Germline V gene lookup returns CDR1 LNHNV and CDR2 YYDKDF (reference sequence). CDR3 coding DNA: TGTGCCACCAGCAGGGGGGCCCTCCAGGATACGCAGTATTTT. Protein product: CATSRGALQDTQYF.

This clone has more than one count but fewer than ten. The chain is built from TRBV6-5 and TRBJ1-1; weak D call: TRBD1 (6 bases). The CDR3 totals 14 residues. Trimming took 4 bases from V and 4 from J, leaving 13 bases between them. The germline V gene encodes CDR1 MNHEY and CDR2 SVGAGI. The CDR3 is CASSFNRESTEAFF. CDR3 bases: TGTGCCAGCAGTTTCAACAGGGAGAGCACTGAAGCTTTCTTT.

This clone was counted a single time. J is TRBJ2-1 and V is TRBV5-1; 11 bases agree with TRBD1. V lost 7 bases and J lost 6; bases outside the gene matches: 9. The germline V gene has CDR1 SGHRS and CDR2 YFSETQ. This CDR3 comprises 15 residues. CDR3 residues: CASCPGQGAVNEQFF. The CDR3 DNA reads as TGCGCCAGCTGCCCAGGACAGGGGGCTGTCAATGAGCAGTTCTTC.

The chain combines TRBV7-8 with TRBJ1-1; 10 bases align to TRBD1. Trimming at V came to 5 bases and at J to 2 bases, leaving 8 bases not matched to a gene. This CDR3 has 16 residues. The germline CDR1 and CDR2 sequences are SGHVS and FQNEAQ. DNA for the CDR3: TGTGCCAGCAGCGCCCGGGACAGGGGCTCAAACACTGAAGCTTTCTTT. Protein sequence: CASSARDRGSNTEAFF.

This chain joins TRBV30 and TRBJ1-1; D call uncertain. Trimming shortened V by 5 bases and J by 0 bases, and 10 bases separated the two germline ends. The CDR3 is 13 amino acids. Germline V gene lookup returns CDR1 GTSNPN and CDR2 SVGIG (reference sequence). The CDR3 is CAWADGMNTEAFF. CDR3 in DNA: TGTGCCTGGGCGGACGGCATGAACACTGAAGCTTTCTTT.

V usage is TRBV5-4 and J usage is TRBJ2-7; no clear D. The CDR3 extends over 14 amino acids. The germline CDR1 and CDR2 sequences are SGHNT and YYREEE (reference sequence). The ends were cut back, 4 bases at V and 4 bases at J, with 15 bases in the middle. For the CDR3, the DNA is TGTGCCAGCAGCGACACCTCCCCCCATTACGAGCAGTACTTC. It specifies CASSDTSPHYEQYF.

The gene calls are TRBV5-1 and TRBJ1-1; TRBD1 matches at 7 bases. This CDR3 contains 15 residues. Looked up from germline, CDR1 is SGHRS and CDR2 is YFSETQ. V lost 5 bases, J lost 4 bases, and 11 bases stayed unmatched. The CDR3 nucleotides are TGCGCCAGCAGGGAAACGGGACAGCGGACCACTGAAGCTTTCTTT. Its translation is CASRETGQRTTEAFF.

V and J are TRBV20-1 and TRBJ1-5; D is perhaps TRBD1 (6 bases). Germline V gene sequence: CDR1 DFQATT, CDR2 SNEGSKA (reference sequence). Trimming left V 3 bases short and J 0 bases short, with 12 bases between. The CDR3 is made up of 15 amino acids. In DNA, the CDR3 is TGCAGTGCTAGTGCAGGGGCTTATAGCAATCAGCCCCAGCATTTT. Translating gives CSASAGAYSNQPQHF.